This TCR beta chain was identified in a study of shared clonotypes between healthy human individuals (dated by TCRdb to 2018 to 2021). Notes on the research overall: A couple of women and three men aged 18 to 49 years were included in the cohort. To increase sequencing depth and limit assay-specific biases, TCR repertoire library preparation and sequencing were carried out by different laboratories using diverse techniques. For each donor, CD4 naive and CD4 memory were each given three plates, CD8 naive was given two plates, and CD8 memory was given one plate. Between about 0.9 and 10 billion PBMCs per donor were obtained by leukapheresis. To estimate repertoire size and how much clonotype sharing occurs between individuals, the study deeply sequenced the blood TCR repertoires of roughly 5 healthy adults. Study-wide conclusions, independent of this receptor: Estimated clonotype richness was generally larger for naive than for memory subsets. Based on pairwise subsampling, the degree of clonotype sharing among donors was expected to be affected by sequencing depth. Even with the large sequencing depth, rarefaction of the sorted-subset datasets indicated that sequencing was incomplete. Compared with non-shared clonotypes, the clonotypes found in all four sorted-subset donors had higher generation probabilities. The genetic and exposure-history diversity represented was limited by the small number of donors. About 4.5% of naive CD4, 3.5% of naive CD8, 2.3% of memory CD4, and 0.4% of memory CD8 clonotypes were shared across several donors. Sampling was restricted to blood, and TCR repertoires in tissue are likely to differ from TCR repertoires in blood.

A note on this clone: It lacks a known antigen. No much larger clone exists at a distance of one base, and base qualities are not known.

The germline V gene specifies MNHEY as CDR1 and SVGAGI as CDR2. Relative to germline, V is missing 6 bases and J is missing 5 bases, with 8 bases of the junction outside any gene match. The CDR3 covers 15 residues, taking in both the cysteine and the phenylalanine. The sequence is cut down to CDR3 DNA, 45 bases in frame from base 1. The donors were healthy, HIV-negative adults who had no recently reported acute infections or vaccinations. Every donor was a Caucasian adult living in Nashville, Tennessee, USA. CD4+ T cells were enriched by magnetic negative selection, after which naive cells were positively selected on CD45RA and the negative fraction was taken as the memory subset. Blood was collected by leukapheresis, and PBMCs were isolated by Ficoll-Histopaque density gradient centrifugation and then cryopreserved in liquid nitrogen vapor phase. Analytical flow cytometry was used to check the purity and quantity of each magnetically sorted T cell population. Genomic DNA was isolated from each sorted fraction and quantified by UV absorbance on a Nanodrop 2000c.

Using the deep immunoSEQ assay, TCR CDR3 regions were amplified from genomic DNA by multiplex PCR. For each cell subset, the extracted genomic DNA was distributed evenly across all wells of several immunoSEQ 96-well plates, and each plate served as one replicate. For sorted subsets, 150 to 250 ng of genomic DNA, equivalent to tens of thousands of T cell genomes, went into each replicate PCR. Purified libraries were quantified with a Qubit 3.0 fluorometer, sized on a Bioanalyzer 2100, and re-quantified with the KAPA Library Quantification kit. Every immunoSEQ 96-well plate was sequenced on a dedicated single-read 150-cycle Illumina NextSeq 550 flow cell. On the study's bioinformatics: Because only junctional sequences without quality scores were contained in the immunoSEQ output, filtering matching that applied to full-length reads could not be performed. To assign V/J genes and CDR3, sequences were annotated using PyIR, a Python wrapper for IgBLAST v1.9, with IMGT germline references. Reads were removed for weak V/J assignments (E-value above 1e-6), missing CDR3, stop codons, out-of-frame junctions, or ambiguous translated residues. V3J clonotypes were defined as sequences sharing an identical inferred V gene, J gene, and CDR3 amino acid sequence. Percentage overlap between repertoires was computed as shared unique clonotypes divided by the size of the smaller repertoire. Three approaches were used to assess repertoire richness: RTK rarefaction, the Chao1 estimator, and Recon v2.1 estimates of unobserved clonotypes. For all TCRbeta clonotypes obtained by the gDNA method from several donors, generation probabilities were computed with OLGA. Not all clones reach the TCRdb copy of this immuneACCESS table, which keeps in-frame sequences only. Checked studies attribute under half of the gap to unresolved V genes and leave the rest unexplained. The V and J calls and clone size were taken over from that table, and D and trimming were inferred from the DNA. This sample gives 500,000 to 550,000 clones in total; roughly 95% of them show up just once. 0.05% to 0.07% of the sample comes from the top ten.

Recombination joined TRBV6-5 with TRBJ1-2; the central 11 bases match TRBD1. The sample was naive CD4+ T cells sorted from blood. What the cell subset or site label conveys for this sample: CD45RA+ positively selected. This TCR came from a woman aged 25-40 years in good health. The encoded CDR3 is CASRRTGQGEYGYTF. The bases are TGTGCCAGCAGACGAACGGGACAGGGGGAATATGGCTACACCTTC.